This T cell receptor (beta chain) stems from a study of T-cell memory formation after mild COVID-19. Germline V lookup: CDR1 MNHNY, CDR2 SVGAGI (reference sequence). The CDR3 has 17 amino acids. The V segment lost 6 bases and the J segment 5 bases; nucleotides outside the gene matches: 17. TCRdb used MiXCR to reprocess the 5' RACE reads, holding one entry per CDR3 protein. There are under 250,000 distinct CDR3 sequences in the sample; over 9% occur only once, and 3% to 4% lies in the top ten. The clonotype was recovered from a man between 18 and 35 years old who had mild COVID-19 (a few samples of this study predate the infection). Cell type and time point are not known. Specimen: PBMCs or a T cell subset sorted from them (not recorded which). V is TRBV6-6 and J is TRBJ2-5, with 8 bases fitting TRBD2. The chain's CDR3 is CASSRGGSGGSLETQYF. The CDR3 DNA reads as TGTGCCAGCAGCCGTGGCGGGAGCGGGGGATCTTTGGAGACCCAGTACTTC.